This entry lists 24 T cell receptor beta chains sequenced from one sample in a study of Ad26.COV2.S vaccination and SARS-CoV-2 variants. Repertoires were generated with immunoSEQ multiplex PCR, while TCRdb's copy carries only in-frame clones and drops some. The sample has approximately 360,000 clones, around 82% seen once. Treatment of the sample: 15 to 20 received Ad26.COV2.S at low or high dose, single or two shots; about 5 received placebo; per-sample allocation not given. Following the first vaccine or placebo injection, samples were taken on day 63. The sample here was peripheral blood, taken in a trial of Ad26.COV2.S vaccine versus placebo. These receptors came from a person between 18 and 59 years old who received the Ad26.COV2.S COVID-19 vaccine or a placebo.

This CDR3 is CASSSWDRQETQYF. CDR3 bases: TGTGCCAGCAGTTCTTGGGACAGGCAAGAGACCCAGTACTTC. The rearrangement uses TRBV6-5 and TRBJ2-5, with TRBD1 identical over 8 bases. The CDR3 is 14 amino acids. Germline-derived CDR1 and CDR2 are MNHEY and SVGAGI. V shed 4 bases and J 2 bases; nucleotides not matched to a gene: 3.

The J gene is TRBJ1-5, the V gene TRBV6-1; no clear D. The length of the CDR3 is 14 residues. Germline values: CDR1 MNHNS, CDR2 SASEGT. V was clipped by 2 bases and J by 7 bases, with 12 bases between them. Here the CDR3 DNA reads TGTGCCAGCAGTGAAATGGAGGGCATACAGCCCCAGCATTTT. Amino acids: CASSEMEGIQPQHF.

V and J are TRBV7-9 and TRBJ2-7; 10 bases fit TRBD1. The CDR3 spans 16 residues. The germline V gene encodes CDR1 SEHNR and CDR2 FQNEAQ (reference sequence). Germline trimming cut 7 bases from V and 3 bases from J; bases unmatched to any gene: 12. CDR3 bases: TGTGCCAGCAAAAAACTACCGGGACAGGGGATCTACGAGCAGTACTTC. Protein sequence: CASKKLPGQGIYEQYF.

The chain recombines TRBV30 with TRBJ1-6; D is undetermined. The CDR3 covers 13 residues. CDR1 and CDR2 from the germline V gene are GTSNPN and SVGIG (reference sequence). This chain's CDR3 is CAAGEAYNSPLHF. CDR3 DNA sequence: TGTGCAGCCGGGGAGGCCTATAATTCACCCCTCCACTTT.

V and J are TRBV14 and TRBJ1-1; possibly TRBD1 for D (6 bases). Trimming took 4 bases from V and 11 from J, leaving 11 bases between them. This CDR3 has 11 amino acids. Germline values: CDR1 SGHDN, CDR2 FVKESK. In nucleotides, the CDR3 is TGTGCCAGCAGCCCAGGTACAGGGGCTTTCTTT. Amino acids: CASSPGTGAFF.

V and J are TRBV19 and TRBJ1-2; D unresolved. Trimming left V 5 bases short and J 4 bases short, with 14 bases between. Germline V lookup: CDR1 LNHDA, CDR2 SQIVND (reference sequence). The CDR3 has 14 amino acids. CDR3 coding DNA: TGTGCCAGTAGTCCCCAGGCACATACCTATGGCTACACCTTC. Amino acid sequence: CASSPQAHTYGYTF.

The chain links TRBV6-5 to TRBJ1-1; no clear D gene. V lost 2 bases, J lost 0 bases, and 7 bases lay in between. The CDR3 covers 14 residues. Germline values: CDR1 MNHEY, CDR2 SVGAGI. The CDR3 region has the DNA TGTGCCAGCAGTTACGCGACATTGAACACTGAAGCTTTCTTT. Encoded protein: CASSYATLNTEAFF.

J is TRBJ2-7 and V is TRBV28; either TRBD1 or TRBD2 may fit D (5 bases each). Between the trimmed V and J ends, which lost 7 bases and 6 bases, there was a span of 19 bases. The CDR3 is made up of 14 amino acids. The germline V gene encodes CDR1 MDHEN and CDR2 SYDVKM. Here the CDR3 reads CASTPPGPLLEQYF. The CDR3 DNA reads TGTGCCAGCACCCCGCCGGGGCCCCTCCTCGAGCAGTACTTC.

Regarding this clone: One end of the junction varies from germline; a read error may be responsible. The genes are TRBV10-1 and TRBJ2-7; D possibly corresponds to TRBD1 (5 bases). The germline V gene has CDR1 WNHNN and CDR2 SYGVQD (reference sequence). The CDR3 is 14 residues long. For the CDR3, the DNA is TGCGCCAACAGTCAGGGTCTTCCCCCCTACGAGCAGTACTTC. Translated, it gives CANSQGLPPYEQYF.

The chain carries TRBV7-9 and TRBJ2-7; D is uncertain. There are 12 residues in the CDR3. The V end was cut by 5 bases, the J end by 4 bases, with 9 bases between. CDR1 is SEHNR and CDR2 is FQNEAQ in the germline V gene (reference sequence). Here the CDR3 DNA reads TGTGCCAGCAGCCAAGCCCAATACGAGCAGTACTTC. As protein: CASSQAQYEQYF.

The chain has TRBV4-2 and TRBJ2-7; TRBD2 matches at 7 bases. The CDR3 is 14 residues long. V shed 2 bases, J shed 5 bases, and the junction held 6 bases outside the gene matches. In germline, CDR1 is LGHNA, CDR2 YNFKEQ. CDR3 protein: CASSQTRDYHEQYF. As DNA, the CDR3 is TGTGCCAGCAGCCAAACGCGGGACTATCACGAGCAGTACTTC.

J is TRBJ2-5 and V is TRBV7-2; 8 bases are a match to TRBD1. Unmatched junction bases numbered 2, after V lost 4 bases and J lost 1 base. CDR1 and CDR2 (germline): SGHTA, FQGNSA. The CDR3 has 14 amino acids. The chain's CDR3 is CASSSDRGQETQYF. In DNA, the CDR3 is TGTGCCAGCAGCTCAGACAGGGGCCAAGAGACCCAGTACTTC.

The gene calls are TRBV3-1 (or the pseudogene TRBV3-2) and TRBJ2-3; D gene ambiguous. There are 13 residues in the CDR3. V was pared by 1 base and J by 14 bases, with 16 bases between. Germline-derived CDR1 and CDR2 are LGHDT and YNNKEL (reference sequence). CDR3 in amino acids: CASSQGIVGGMYF. CDR3 bases: TGTGCCAGCAGCCAAGGTATCGTGGGTGGTATGTATTTT.

This rearrangement joins TRBV12-3 or TRBV12-4 to TRBJ2-7; D unclear. Deletions cut 1 base from V and 5 bases from J, with 9 bases between. This CDR3 region has 13 residues. The CDR3 region has the DNA TGTGCCAGCAGTTTAGGAGTGAGAAACGAGCAGTACTTC. This sequence encodes CASSLGVRNEQYF.

The V gene is TRBV7-2, the J gene TRBJ2-7; 11 bases align to TRBD2. The ends lost 5 bases at V and 4 bases at J; junction bases unmatched: 7. CDR1 and CDR2 (germline): SGHTA, FQGNSA. The CDR3 spans 15 residues. CDR3 protein: CASSEGLAVEYEQYF. The CDR3 region has the DNA TGTGCCAGCAGCGAGGGACTAGCGGTAGAATACGAGCAGTACTTC.

The CDR3 coding sequence is TGTGCCAGCAGAGGTTGGACAGATACGCAGTATTTT. It encodes CASRGWTDTQYF. The rearrangement links TRBV25-1 to TRBJ2-3; D is undetermined. V lost 6 bases and J lost 3, with 7 bases in between. This CDR3 spans 12 amino acids. CDR1 is MGHDK, CDR2 SYGVNS, per germline.

Details on this clone: In the same sample, other DNA sequences code for this CDR3. The chain combines TRBV2 with TRBJ2-1; possibly TRBD2 for D (7 bases). This CDR3 is built from 15 residues. The V and J ends lost 10 bases and 8 bases respectively, with 24 bases between them. Germline V gene sequence: CDR1 SNHLY, CDR2 FYNNEI. The CDR3 coding sequence is TGTGCCACCAACGGACTAGGGGGGGGCGGGGATGAGCAGTTCTTC. Translation: CATNGLGGGGDEQFF.

For the CDR3, the DNA is TGTGCCAGCAGTTTAAGACAGTCACACTATGGCTACACCTTC. Amino acids: CASSLRQSHYGYTF. The chain couples TRBV27 to TRBJ1-2, with D possibly matching TRBD1 (5 bases). The V gene lost 2 bases and the J gene lost 3 bases, with 10 bases spanning the gap. The germline CDR1 and CDR2 sequences are MNHEY and SMNVEV (reference sequence). The CDR3 sequence is 14 residues long.

CDR3 sequence reads: CASSSSGSSGETQYF. CDR3 sequence (DNA): TGTGCCAGCAGTTCTAGCGGGAGTAGTGGAGAGACCCAGTACTTC. V gene TRBV6-2 or TRBV6-3 combines with J gene TRBJ2-5; TRBD2 matches 10 bases. With V trimmed by 4 bases and J by 4 bases, 6 bases remained unmatched. CDR3 length equals 15 residues. Germline V gene lookup returns CDR1 MNHEY and CDR2 SVGEGT.

V is TRBV4-3 and J is TRBJ2-1; D tentatively fits TRBD1 or TRBD2 (5 bases each). Germline CDR1 LGHNA, CDR2 YSLEER. The CDR3 extends over 18 amino acids. V lost 0 bases, J lost 4 bases, and 19 bases lay in between. The CDR3 DNA follows: TGCGCCAGCAGCCAAGATCCATATTTGGGGGAAATTTACAATGAGCAGTTCTTC. Amino acid sequence: CASSQDPYLGEIYNEQFF.

V is TRBV7-2 and J is TRBJ2-5, with 10 bases lining up with TRBD2. The CDR3 sequence is 17 residues long. From germline, CDR1 is SGHTA and CDR2 FQGNSA. Trimming at V came to 2 bases and at J to 3 bases, leaving 9 bases not matched to a gene. The CDR3 region is CASSLPLAGAPEETQYF. DNA for the CDR3: TGTGCCAGCAGCTTACCCCTAGCGGGAGCCCCGGAAGAGACCCAGTACTTC.

The chain combines TRBV2 with TRBJ1-6; 11 bases match TRBD1. Germline values: CDR1 SNHLY, CDR2 FYNNEI. This CDR3 spans 16 amino acids. Trimming took 6 bases from V and 10 from J; bases not matched to a gene: 11. For the CDR3, the DNA is TGTGCCAGCAGAAACATTGGGACAGGGGGGAGCTCACCCCTCCACTTT. It is translated as CASRNIGTGGSSPLHF.

This sequence joins TRBV19 and TRBJ2-2; 9 bases fit TRBD2. V trimming: 7 bases; J trimming: 5 bases; junction bases outside the gene matches: 14. Per the germline V gene, CDR1 is LNHDA and CDR2 is SQIVND (reference sequence). The CDR3 contains 17 residues. In DNA form, the CDR3 reads TGTGCCAGTAAGACTAGCGGTTACCGTGGAGGTACCGGGGAGCTGTTTTTT. Its translation: CASKTSGYRGGTGELFF.

This chain links TRBV19 with TRBJ1-3, with TRBD1 identical over 7 bases. The V gene end was trimmed by 4 bases and the J gene end by 0 bases; junction bases not matched to a gene: 6. The CDR3 runs 16 residues. Germline loops: CDR1 LNHDA, CDR2 SQIVND (reference sequence). CDR3 coding DNA: TGTGCCAGTAGTACCGACAGGGCCATCTCTGGAAACACCATATATTTT. Encoded protein: CASSTDRAISGNTIYF.